This T cell receptor beta chain was captured in a study of monozygotic twins with inflammatory bowel disease. TCRdb reprocessed the 5' RACE reads, keeping one entry per CDR3 protein, no DNA. Found here are approximately 390,000 distinct CDR3 sequences; the top ten clones hold 2% to 2.5%. Comment on this clonotype: The antigen remains undetermined.

The CDR3 has 15 amino acids. The germline gives CDR1 MDHEN, CDR2 SYDVKM. Findings and caveats of the study: Researchers report that IBD patients shared fewer clonotypes with others than healthy twins, especially amid disease activity.

The sequence was collected from a human donor with ulcerative colitis or Crohn's disease, or a healthy co-twin of an affected twin (not recorded which). Sequenced material: blood. V gene TRBV28 combines with J gene TRBJ2-3; TCRdb's assignment of TRBD1 cannot be checked, as there is no DNA. CDR3 sequence reads: CASRGQGWVEDTQYF. The entire variable domain, with the rest obtained from reference TRBV28 and TRBJ2-3, is as follows: DVKVTQSSRYLVKRTGEKVFLECVQDMDHENMFWYRQDPGLGLRLIYFSYDVKMKEKGDIPEGYSVSREKKERFSLILESASTNQTSMYLCASRGQGWVEDTQYFGPGTRLTVL.